This T cell receptor (beta chain) was sequenced in a study of regulatory T cells in long-lasting Graves disease. This clonotype was seen ten or more times. Through Arm-PCR of CDR3 regions and iRepertoire HTBI primers, TCR beta libraries were built. TCRdb re-analysed the multiplex PCR reads in MiXCR, keeping a single row per CDR3 protein. The sample has about 420,000 distinct CDR3 sequences, around 15% seen once. Sample time point: newly diagnosed GD, antithyroid drugs for less than 3 months. Generation of the TCR library employed RNA extracted from PBMCs. Doctors identified Graves' disease using the American Thyroid Association guidelines. After removal of 1 base from V and 2 bases from J, the junction contained 7 bases not matched to a gene. Looked up from germline, CDR1 is LGHNA and CDR2 is YNFKEQ. The length of the CDR3 is 16 residues. Separately, the same data were catalogued under a study of T cells in Graves' hyperthyroidism and ophthalmopathy. From that second work: During a first-round RT-PCR of the TCR CDR3, the HTBI primer set was used.

V usage is TRBV4-2 and J usage is TRBJ1-1; TRBD1 matches 7 bases. The origin of this receptor is a woman younger than 35 with Graves disease. This specimen consisted of peripheral blood mononuclear cells (PBMCs), obtained at new diagnosis, from a patient treated with antithyroid drugs. CDR3 nucleotides: TGTGCCAGCAGCCAAGGGCCCGGGACAGCCAACACTGAAGCTTTCTTT. Translation gives CASSQGPGTANTEAFF.